The clone carrying this T cell receptor beta chain was recorded many times. The antigen is unknown. The V segment lost 3 bases and the J segment 0 bases; nucleotides outside the gene matches: 6. The CDR3 loop spans 17 amino acids. Germline CDR1 is KGHSH and CDR2 is LQKENI. This sample was taken from a study of T-cell reconstitution after alpha-beta-depleted transplantation in children. General study results and limits: A year had passed since transplant, and T-cell counts and diversity by then came mostly from newly produced T cells. Diversity of TCRbeta at day 60 was high in some patients, arising from surviving recipient T cells and thymic progenitors. In patients about two months after transplant, alpha-beta T cells reportedly arose from several hundred expanded graft clones.

Unique molecular identifiers were used to barcode this TCRbeta library. TCRdb used MiXCR to reprocess the PCR reads, holding one entry per CDR3 protein. The repertoire holds approximately 82,000 distinct CDR3 sequences, with around 16% as singletons. V is TRBV18 and J is TRBJ2-4; TRBD1 matches 9 bases. The sequence came from a male patient between 2 and 15 years old who had a stem cell transplant for acute lymphoblastic leukemia, so the T cells may come from the graft donor. The specimen was PBMCs, mostly from graft donor cells, collected 180 days after TCRalphabeta/CD19-depleted stem cell transplant. The CDR3 DNA reads as TGTGCCAGCTCACCCGGGACAGGGCGGGAAGCCAAAAACATTCAGTACTTC. Its protein is CASSPGTGREAKNIQYF.